A single T cell receptor (beta chain) is shown here with its context. This sample was taken from a study of TIL therapy for anti-PD-1-resistant metastatic lung cancer. Time point specified: pre-treatment sample, taken before nivolumab and TIL therapy. Germline V gives CDR1 SGHRS, CDR2 YFSETQ. V was pared by 4 bases and J by 3 bases, with 4 bases of the junction left unmatched. The CDR3 length is 13 residues. The immunoSEQ assay was v3. TCRdb's copy holds only in-frame clones and misses some; the assay was immunoSEQ multiplex PCR. The sample has about 60,000 clones, approximately 69% seen once. The gene calls are TRBV5-1 and TRBJ2-7; 7 nucleotides align to TRBD1. Here the sequenced sample was blood, taken at baseline. This receptor was identified in a person aged 25-80 years with non-small cell lung cancer. The CDR3 protein is CASSQTGIYEQYF. The DNA of the CDR3 is TGCGCCAGCAGCCAGACAGGGATCTACGAGCAGTACTTC.